This TCR beta chain was obtained from a study of blood T cell repertoires in COVID-19 (TCRdb year 2020). For context, the study as a whole: Samples from collaborators originated in the United States, Italy and Spain and spanned both the acute and convalescent phases of COVID-19. The dataset comprised deeply sampled blood TCRbeta repertoires from subjects exposed to, actively infected with, or recovered from COVID-19. A freely available public database, intended as a resource for researchers studying the immune response to SARS-CoV-2, is where the repertoires were released. The prospective study material was composed of cDNA or gDNA derived from T cells, B-cell-depleted T cells, or PBMCs. The samples were drawn from the first 160 participants of the ongoing ImmuneRACE study and from 950 to 1,500 subjects provided by 6 global collaborators. A de-identified subject ID, COVID-19 status, age in years and sex were almost always included in the sample metadata. Where available, HLA class I and class II types were taken from metadata supplied by the sample provider and were not determined by assay-based typing.

TCRbeta CDR3 regions were amplified from genomic DNA by means of the immunoSEQ Assay, a bias-controlled multiplex PCR. In the paper's pipeline: The number of nucleated cells in each sample was estimated by amplification of reference gene primers within the assay. Sequence reads were collapsed and filtered to measure the absolute abundance of every unique TCRbeta CDR3 rearrangement. For each sample, productive Simpson clonality was calculated by taking the square root of Simpson's diversity index across productive rearrangements. TCRdb holds this immuneACCESS table with in-frame rearrangements only. Some clones are missing; in checked studies, unresolved V genes explain under half, and the rest has no known cause. D and trimming come from the DNA, and the V and J calls and clone size come from that table. This sample holds 20,000 to 25,000 clones; approximately 90% were observed only once. The ten largest account for approximately 11% of the sample.

What the authors observed across the whole study: The quantity of clinical and demographic metadata differed by source and by participant and was supplied without curation.

Notes on this clone: Its binding antigen is unknown. Qualities for individual bases were not recorded, and no much larger clone is one base off.

Collaborating institutions collected whole blood in K2EDTA tubes following their own protocols. For TCRbeta analysis, collaborators shipped samples as frozen whole blood, isolated PBMCs, or DNA extracted from either of those sample types. Sequencing was done on a sample of peripheral blood. This receptor was obtained from a human donor in a cohort sampled during active COVID-19. The donor label of this sample is uncertain.

The encoded CDR3 is CASSLSAGVDAEQFF. The base sequence is TGCGCCAGCAGCTTGAGTGCGGGAGTAGACGCTGAGCAGTTCTTC. This receptor chain uses TRBV5-1 and TRBJ2-1; the central 7 bases match TRBD2. Including cysteine and phenylalanine, the CDR3 has 15 amino acids. Only CDR3 DNA remains: 45 bases, in frame from the first base. The germline V gene gives CDR1 as SGHRS and CDR2 as YFSETQ. Ends trimmed: V by 1 base, J by 9 bases; bases unmatched to a gene: 10.